This TCR beta chain is drawn from a study of control samples from healthy donors and cancer patients. CDR3 length: 16 amino acids. The J segment lost 1 base and the V segment lost 3 bases, leaving 8 bases of the junction unmatched. Germline V gene lookup returns CDR1 SGHTA and CDR2 FQGNSA. Produced via immunoSEQ multiplex PCR; TCRdb's table is partial and in-frame only. The repertoire holds 150,000 to 200,000 clones, with approximately 86% as singletons. The receptor was isolated from a man between 18 and 35 years old in good health. The V and J genes are TRBV7-2 and TRBJ2-7, with 8 positions matching TRBD1. The sequenced sample consisted of blood. CDR3 loop: CASSFSGTGLSYEQYF. The CDR3 DNA sequence: TGTGCCAGCAGCTTCTCCGGGACAGGCCTGTCCTACGAGCAGTACTTC.